Reported below is one T cell receptor beta chain. Its antigen remains unknown. This sample stems from a study of T cell responses to AZD1222 COVID-19 vaccine. Study background: Doses given second, at about 4 or about 12 weeks, were pooled.

Study conclusions and caveats: The donors showed a predominance of white British ancestry and of females, with possible underestimation of clonal diversity.

Trimming took 6 bases from V and 0 from J, leaving 14 bases between them. The CDR3 covers 17 residues. The germline V gene encodes CDR1 KGHDR and CDR2 SFDVKD. Only in-frame clones appear in the TCRdb table, and some are missing; sequencing was by immunoSEQ multiplex PCR. The profile shows 100,000 to 150,000 clones, 70% to 90% of them singletons. The input for sequencing was peripheral blood, taken on day 0 of AZD1222 vaccination. The V and J genes are TRBV24-1 and TRBJ2-6; D is possibly TRBD2 (6 bases). The TCR was taken from an adult in good health. The CDR3 nucleotides read TGTGCCACCAGTTCCCGGGGCGGGATCTCTGGGGCCAACGTCCTGACTTTC. This sequence encodes CATSSRGGISGANVLTF.